A single sample is the source of the 20 T cell receptor beta chains below, sequenced in a study of blood T cell repertoires in COVID-19. Clones were read by immunoSEQ multiplex PCR, and TCRdb kept only the in-frame ones, dropping some. The data hold roughly 120,000 clones, with 60% to 85% observed a single time. Material for sequencing was peripheral blood. The receptor source for this set is a man aged 65 to 85 with acute or convalescent COVID-19.

The table lists this clone with a few counts. The chain links TRBV2 to TRBJ1-2, with 8 nucleotides matching TRBD1. V lost 9 bases to trimming and J lost 4 bases; unmatched junction nucleotides: 7. CDR3 length: 13 residues. Germline lookup yields CDR1 SNHLY and CDR2 FYNNEI. Written as DNA, the CDR3 is TGTGCCAGTAGGGGACAGGCTTTCTATGGCTACACCTTC. Its translation: CASRGQAFYGYTF.

This chain connects TRBV7-8 to TRBJ1-4, with D uncertain. Trimming removed 0 bases from V and 10 bases from J, with 18 bases in between. From germline, CDR1 is SGHVS and CDR2 FQNEAQ. The CDR3 totals 16 residues. This chain's CDR3 is CASSLAPDWRSGKLFF. In nucleotides, the CDR3 is TGTGCCAGCAGCTTAGCCCCGGACTGGCGCTCGGGAAAACTGTTTTTT.

This chain uses TRBV5-1 with TRBJ1-4; no clear D gene. V was pared by 0 bases and J by 11 bases, with 14 bases between. The CDR3 is 14 amino acids. In germline, CDR1 is SGHRS, CDR2 YFSETQ. The CDR3 here is CASSLDTSVLKLFF. The CDR3, as DNA: TGCGCCAGCAGCTTGGACACCTCCGTCCTGAAACTGTTTTTT. Full variable domain (missing parts from reference TRBV5-1 and TRBJ1-4): KAGVTQTPRYLIKTRGQQVTLSCSPISGHRSVSWYQQTPGQGLQFLFEYFSETQRNKGNFPGRFSGRQFSNSRSEMNVSTLELGDSALYLCASSLDTSVLKLFFGSGTQLSVL.

The V and J genes are TRBV4-2 and TRBJ2-3; TRBD2 might be the D (5 bases). Germline V lookup: CDR1 LGHNA, CDR2 YNFKEQ. V lost 1 base and J 0 bases, leaving 20 bases between the germline ends. The CDR3 is made up of 19 amino acids. CDR3 DNA sequence: TGTGCCAGCAGCCAAGGCGGTACGGGGTCGATCACTAGCACAGATACGCAGTATTTT. This translates into CASSQGGTGSITSTDTQYF.

This clone has only one observation. The rearrangement joins TRBV7-9 to TRBJ1-2, with D unclear. This CDR3 is 15 amino acids long. V lost 1 base and J lost 0, with 9 bases in between. Germline V gene data show CDR1 as SEHNR and CDR2 as FQNEAQ (reference sequence). The CDR3 sequence: CASSLVRLTNYGYTF. The CDR3 DNA sequence: TGTGCCAGCAGCTTAGTCAGACTCACTAACTATGGCTACACCTTC. Based on the CDR3 plus reference TRBV7-9 and TRBJ1-2, the full variable domain is DTGVSQNPRHKITKRGQNVTFRCDPISEHNRLYWYRQTLGQGPEFLTYFQNEAQLEKSRLLSDRFSAERPKGSFSTLEIQRTEQGDSAMYLCASSLVRLTNYGYTFGSGTRLTVV.

This sequence joins TRBV11-2 and TRBJ1-2; D is uncertain. The V gene's germline CDR1 is SGHAT and CDR2 FQNNGV. Deletions cut 4 bases from V and 2 bases from J, with 14 bases between. The CDR3 has 15 residues. CDR3 sequence reads: CASSSSRTSNYGYTF. The CDR3 bases are TGTGCCAGCAGCTCAAGCCGGACTTCCAACTATGGCTACACCTTC.

V gene TRBV6-5 combines with J gene TRBJ1-1; 9 nucleotides line up with TRBD1. Trimming removed 2 bases from V and 1 base from J; junction bases left unmatched: 2. The CDR3 covers 15 residues. CDR1 is MNHEY and CDR2 is SVGAGI in the germline V gene. Here the CDR3 DNA reads TGTGCCAGCAGTTACCGACAGGGGGGGAACACTGAAGCTTTCTTT. Translating it yields CASSYRQGGNTEAFF.

The rearrangement links TRBV7-3 to TRBJ1-1; D gene unclear. The CDR3 runs to 15 residues. Germline CDR1 reads SGHTA; CDR2 reads FQGTGA. V lost 1 base, J lost 4 bases, and 13 bases lay in between. The chain's CDR3 is CASSLIAGMATEAFF. CDR3 DNA: TGTGCCAGCAGCTTAATAGCGGGGATGGCCACTGAAGCTTTCTTT.

This sequence joins TRBV19 and TRBJ1-1, with D maybe TRBD1 (6 bases). V lost 7 bases, J lost 1 base, and 10 bases lay in between. This CDR3 is built from 13 residues. From germline, CDR1 is LNHDA and CDR2 SQIVND (reference sequence). This chain's CDR3 is CASTDRSNTEAFF. The CDR3 nucleotides are TGTGCCAGTACGGACAGATCGAACACTGAAGCTTTCTTT.

The genes are TRBV7-7 and TRBJ2-2; TRBD1 matches 8 bases. The CDR3 runs 14 residues. Germline values: CDR1 SSHAT, CDR2 FNYEAQ (reference sequence). The V gene end was trimmed by 5 bases and the J gene end by 6 bases; junction bases not matched to a gene: 5. In DNA form, the CDR3 reads TGTGCCAGCAGCGCGCAACAGGGGGCCGGGGAGCTGTTTTTT. This encodes CASSAQQGAGELFF.

This chain uses TRBV10-3 with TRBJ1-2; D uncertain. This CDR3 region has 13 residues. Germline V CDR1 and CDR2: ENHRY, SYGVKD. V lost 6 bases and J lost 7, with 15 bases in between. CDR3 sequence (DNA): TGTGCCATCAGCCGCAATGAGGGTGCTGGCTACACCTTC. Its translation: CAISRNEGAGYTF.

V gene TRBV4-2 combines with J gene TRBJ1-3; D is undetermined. Between the trimmed V and J ends, which lost 0 bases and 0 bases, there was a span of 6 bases. Germline lookup yields CDR1 LGHNA and CDR2 YNFKEQ. CDR3 size: 15 residues. The CDR3 region has the DNA TGTGCCAGCAGCCAAGATCACACCTCTGGAAACACCATATATTTT. Encoded protein: CASSQDHTSGNTIYF.

The chain is built from TRBV3-1 (or the pseudogene TRBV3-2) and TRBJ1-1, with TRBD1 matching over 9 bases. With 4 bases clipped from V and 1 base from J, the junction kept 7 bases outside the gene matches. This CDR3 is 16 amino acids long. CDR1 and CDR2 from the germline V gene are LGHDT and YNNKEL (reference sequence). The CDR3 sequence: CASSRNTGGTNTEAFF. CDR3 nucleotides: TGTGCCAGCAGCCGCAATACAGGGGGCACGAACACTGAAGCTTTCTTT.

The chain is built from TRBV19 and TRBJ1-6, with 9 positions matching TRBD1. The CDR3 has 15 amino acids. Trimming took 5 bases from V and 7 from J; bases not matched to a gene: 6. Per the germline V gene, CDR1 is LNHDA and CDR2 is SQIVND (reference sequence). This CDR3 is CASSSGQGINSPLHF. CDR3 in DNA: TGTGCCAGTAGTTCCGGACAGGGGATAAATTCACCCCTCCACTTT.

The rearrangement links TRBV6-5 to TRBJ1-5, with D perhaps matching TRBD1 (6 bases). The V end lost 6 bases, the J end lost 7 bases, and 16 bases lay between the germline ends. The CDR3 totals 14 residues. Germline V gene sequence: CDR1 MNHEY, CDR2 SVGAGI. CDR3 sequence: CASRPDSQGQPQHF. The CDR3 DNA reads TGTGCCAGCAGGCCGGACAGCCAAGGCCAGCCCCAGCATTTT.

This chain links TRBV4-1 with TRBJ2-6; a possible D gene is TRBD1 (5 bases). The CDR3 has 17 amino acids. Germline CDR1 and CDR2: MGHRA and YSYEKL. The ends were cut back, 7 bases at V and 0 bases at J, with 16 bases in the middle. Here the CDR3 DNA reads TGCGCCAGCAAAGGACACCGGTGGCTCTCTGGGGCCAACGTCCTGACTTTC. Its translation is CASKGHRWLSGANVLTF.

The chain links TRBV6-1 to TRBJ2-1, with 7 bases identical to TRBD1. Per the germline V gene, CDR1 is MNHNS and CDR2 is SASEGT. The ends lost 5 bases at V and 4 bases at J; junction bases unmatched: 8. The CDR3 loop spans 15 amino acids. The CDR3 DNA reads TGTGCCAGCAGTCCCGGGACAGAATCGTACAATGAGCAGTTCTTC. Protein: CASSPGTESYNEQFF.

This chain joins TRBV5-1 and TRBJ1-2; TRBD1 matches at 9 bases. This CDR3 is built from 15 residues. Germline CDR1 SGHRS, CDR2 YFSETQ. V shed 3 bases, J shed 1 base, and the junction held 4 bases outside the gene matches. The CDR3 bases are TGCGCCAGCAGCTCTTACAGGGGGCATAACTATGGCTACACCTTC. It yields the protein CASSSYRGHNYGYTF.

The chain couples TRBV19 to TRBJ2-2; tentatively, D is TRBD1 (6 bases). This CDR3 has 13 residues. Looked up from germline, CDR1 is LNHDA and CDR2 is SQIVND (reference sequence). V lost 5 bases and J 5 bases, leaving 9 bases between the germline ends. CDR3 bases: TGTGCCAGTAGTTCCAGGGGTACCGGGGAGCTGTTTTTT. As protein: CASSSRGTGELFF.

This chain joins TRBV18 and TRBJ1-5, with a tentative D call TRBD1 (5 bases). Germline loops: CDR1 KGHSH, CDR2 LQKENI. The germline V and J ends were trimmed by 1 base and 2 bases, with 6 bases remaining between them. The CDR3 covers 14 residues. CDR3 in DNA: TGTGCCAGCTCACCACAACAGGGCAATCAGCCCCAGCATTTT. It yields the protein CASSPQQGNQPQHF.